One T cell receptor beta chain is described in this entry. The antigen remains undetermined. The data originate from a study of shared clonotypes between healthy human individuals. Study-wide findings and caveats: It was the few donors that limited the genetic and exposure-history diversity represented. Depth of sequencing was expected to influence donor clonotype sharing.

The assay ran at deep level. Authors' processing steps: Filtering differed, since immunoSEQ gave only junction sequences and no quality scores. The assay was immunoSEQ multiplex PCR, and TCRdb's table has in-frame clones only and misses some. V, J and clone size reflect that table, while D and trimming were determined from the DNA. The table includes 2 million to 2.5 million clones, 85% to 95% detected once. Sequencing was done on a sample of naive CD4+ T cells from PBMCs. Subset described: CD45RA+ positively selected. The clonotype comes from a man between 18 and 35 years old in good health. Some clones in this sample may be carry-over from other donors' samples.

CDR3 residues: CASSGWRHARSYEQYF. CDR3 coding DNA: TGTGCCAGCAGTGGGTGGCGCCACGCTAGGTCCTACGAGCAGTACTTC. The chain couples TRBV6-1 to TRBJ2-7; D is undetermined. The CDR3 is 16 residues long. Germline V CDR1 and CDR2: MNHNS, SASEGT. Trimming pared 4 bases from V and 1 base from J, leaving 17 bases between.